This T cell receptor (beta chain) was documented in a study of identifying expanded T cells in peripheral blood. Profiled with immunoSEQ multiplex PCR; TCRdb holds only in-frame clones, not every one. The repertoire includes about 100,000 clones, around nine tenths of them detected once, and more than 5.5% sits in the top ten. Germline V CDR1 and CDR2: SGHNT, YYREEE (reference sequence). The CDR3 has 15 amino acids. The germline V and J ends were trimmed by 3 bases and 1 base, with 13 bases remaining between them. V and J are TRBV5-4 and TRBJ2-5; no definite D call. Material: blood. The source of this sequence is a person aged 18 to 75 in good health. The CDR3 loop reads CASSSARALQETQYF. The CDR3 bases are TGTGCCAGCAGCTCGGCTAGGGCACTCCAAGAGACCCAGTACTTC.